The 21 T cell receptor beta chains below come from one sample, sequenced in a study of blood T cell repertoires in COVID-19 (dated by TCRdb to the early 2020s). The method was the immunoSEQ multiplex PCR assay. Held by TCRdb, this immuneACCESS table contains in-frame sequences only and omits some clones. Under half of the omission traces to an unresolved V gene where checked; the cause of the rest is unknown. The sample yields more than 15,000 clones; roughly 81% were counted once. The ten largest clones represent less than 9% of the sample. Sequencing was performed on peripheral blood. Every receptor here comes from a man in his fifties or sixties with acute or convalescent COVID-19.

V and J are TRBV18 and TRBJ2-4; no definite D call. Deletions cut 1 base from V and 1 base from J, with 5 bases between. This CDR3 has 14 amino acids. Germline V gives CDR1 KGHSH, CDR2 LQKENI. The CDR3 region has the DNA TGTGCCAGCTCACCACTTAATGCCAAAAACATTCAGTACTTC. Translated, it gives CASSPLNAKNIQYF.

The chain employs TRBV12-5 and TRBJ2-3; 11 positions match TRBD2. Germline V gene data show CDR1 as LGHNT and CDR2 as FRNRAP. The J segment lost 0 bases and the V segment lost 0 bases, leaving 5 bases of the junction unmatched. The CDR3 runs to 18 residues. This chain's CDR3 is CASGLVLLAGGSTDTQYF. The DNA of the CDR3 is TGTGCTAGTGGTTTGGTACTCCTAGCGGGGGGTAGCACAGATACGCAGTATTTT.

The chain combines TRBV28 with TRBJ2-5; D possibly corresponds to TRBD1 (6 bases). Germline CDR1 is MDHEN and CDR2 is SYDVKM. V lost 3 bases and J lost 3, with 11 bases in between. The CDR3 has 14 residues. The CDR3 DNA is TGTGCCAGCAGTTTGGCCGGGACAAAAGAGACCCAGTACTTC. As protein: CASSLAGTKETQYF.

This chain joins TRBV27 and TRBJ1-1; tentatively, D is TRBD1 (5 bases). V was trimmed by 3 bases and J by 10 bases, leaving 18 bases between them. Germline V gene sequence: CDR1 MNHEY, CDR2 SMNVEV (reference sequence). The CDR3 runs to 14 residues. The chain's CDR3 is CASSFYLGEARAFF. DNA for the CDR3: TGTGCCAGCAGTTTCTACTTAGGGGAGGCTAGAGCTTTCTTT.

The chain joins TRBV25-1 to TRBJ2-5; no clear D. With 7 bases removed from V and 3 bases from J, the gap between germline ends came to 9 bases. CDR3 length: 12 amino acids. In germline, CDR1 is MGHDK, CDR2 SYGVNS. CDR3: CASTNSKETQYF. CDR3 nucleotides: TGTGCCAGCACCAATAGCAAAGAGACCCAGTACTTC.

The V and J genes are TRBV5-4 and TRBJ1-1, with D perhaps TRBD1 (6 bases). Germline V lookup: CDR1 SGHNT, CDR2 YYREEE (reference sequence). There are 14 residues in the CDR3. Deletions cut 5 bases from V and 0 bases from J, with 11 bases between. The CDR3 here is CASRRQDLNTEAFF. CDR3 nucleotide sequence: TGTGCCAGCAGACGACAGGACTTGAACACTGAAGCTTTCTTT.

CDR3: CASSSSGEGTQYF. The CDR3 DNA follows: TGTGCCAGCAGCTCTAGCGGGGAGGGGACCCAGTACTTC. The chain has TRBV7-9 and TRBJ2-5, with 9 bases fitting TRBD2. The CDR3 extends over 13 amino acids. V was clipped by 4 bases and J by 7 bases; unmatched bases: 4. From germline, CDR1 is SEHNR and CDR2 FQNEAQ (reference sequence).

The V and J genes are TRBV11-3 and TRBJ2-2; D call uncertain. CDR3 length: 15 amino acids. Trimming took off 2 bases at V and 6 bases at J, with 13 bases between the two ends. CDR1 and CDR2 from the germline V gene are SGHNT and YENEEA. The chain's CDR3 is CASSLNGVDPGELFF. In DNA, the CDR3 is TGTGCCAGCAGCTTAAATGGAGTAGACCCCGGGGAGCTGTTTTTT.

This rearrangement joins TRBV7-2 to TRBJ2-2, with 8 positions matching TRBD1. This CDR3 has 17 residues. Germline V CDR1 and CDR2: SGHTA, FQGNSA. V dropped 1 base and J dropped 2; count of bases not matched to a gene: 6. As DNA, the CDR3 is TGTGCCAGCAGCTTAGGACAGGGGTTCTTTAACACCGGGGAGCTGTTTTTT. Its protein is CASSLGQGFFNTGELFF.

The chain couples TRBV30 to TRBJ1-1; TRBD1 might be the D (5 bases). V lost 1 base and J lost 1, with 7 bases in between. The CDR3 is made up of 13 amino acids. Germline V CDR1 and CDR2: GTSNPN, SVGIG (reference sequence). CDR3 residues: CAWSADRNTEAFF. The CDR3 DNA sequence: TGTGCCTGGAGTGCTGACAGGAACACTGAAGCTTTCTTT.

This sequence joins TRBV29-1 and TRBJ2-1; 11 positions match TRBD2. The V gene end was trimmed by 6 bases and the J gene end by 7 bases; junction bases not matched to a gene: 20. There are 18 residues in the CDR3. Germline V gene data show CDR1 as SQVTM and CDR2 as ANQGSEA. The CDR3 bases are TGCAGCGTCAGAATACTCGAACTGACTAGCGGGGTGGAAAATGAGCAGTTCTTC. As protein: CSVRILELTSGVENEQFF.

CDR3 nucleotides: TGTGCCAGCAGCTCACGGGCTTTGGACAGGGAGAATTCACCCCTCCACTTT. Protein sequence: CASSSRALDRENSPLHF. The V gene is TRBV13, the J gene TRBJ1-6; 8 nucleotides align to TRBD1. Looked up from germline, CDR1 is PRHDT and CDR2 is FYEKMQ (reference sequence). The CDR3 is 17 residues long. The junction had 12 bases not matched to a gene; V was cut back by 4 bases and J by 7 bases.

The chain is built from TRBV6-5 and TRBJ1-2, with 7 bases aligning to TRBD1. The CDR3 runs 13 residues. Per the germline V gene, CDR1 is MNHEY and CDR2 is SVGAGI. J gave up 8 bases and V 2 bases, and 5 bases lay outside the gene matches. CDR3 sequence: CASSYEGAAGYTF. CDR3 in DNA: TGTGCCAGCAGTTACGAGGGGGCGGCGGGCTACACCTTC.

The gene calls are TRBV21-1 and TRBJ2-2; the table calls TRBD1, which could not be checked here. TRBV21-1 is a pseudogene. The CDR3 is 16 residues long. CDR3 coding DNA: TGTGCCAGCAGTGGACAGGGTAAAAGGAACACCGGGGAGCTGTTTTTT. Protein: CASSGQGKRNTGELFF.

The gene calls are TRBV5-1 and TRBJ1-1; D is unresolved. Trimming took off 0 bases at V and 2 bases at J, with 11 bases between the two ends. The CDR3 extends over 15 amino acids. From germline, CDR1 is SGHRS and CDR2 YFSETQ. The CDR3 loop reads CASSLGGTGNTEAFF. The CDR3 DNA is TGCGCCAGCAGCTTGGGAGGCACCGGCAACACTGAAGCTTTCTTT. Full variable domain (remainder filled in from reference TRBV5-1 and TRBJ1-1): KAGVTQTPRYLIKTRGQQVTLSCSPISGHRSVSWYQQTPGQGLQFLFEYFSETQRNKGNFPGRFSGRQFSNSRSEMNVSTLELGDSALYLCASSLGGTGNTEAFFGQGTRLTVV.

V usage is TRBV2 and J usage is TRBJ2-7, with D possibly being TRBD2 (6 bases). The V end was cut by 6 bases, the J end by 0 bases, with 6 bases between. Germline CDR1 SNHLY, CDR2 FYNNEI. This CDR3 comprises 12 residues. CDR3 in amino acids: CASRDYSYEQYF. The CDR3 bases are TGTGCCAGCAGGGACTACTCCTACGAGCAGTACTTC.

This clone has only one observation. The gene calls are TRBV18 and TRBJ1-3; 7 bases map to TRBD1. CDR3 length: 19 amino acids. The V and J ends lost 3 bases and 0 bases, in that order; junction bases with no gene match: 14. CDR1 KGHSH and CDR2 LQKENI come from the germline V gene. The CDR3 protein is CASSPSRGPLSTSGNTIYF. CDR3 bases: TGTGCCAGCTCACCTTCGAGGGGGCCCTTATCCACCTCTGGAAACACCATATATTTT. Variable domain in full (rest from reference TRBV18 and TRBJ1-3): NAGVMQNPRHLVRRRGQEARLRCSPMKGHSHVYWYRQLPEEGLKFMVYLQKENIIDESGMPKERFSAEFPKEGPSILRIQQVVRGDSAAYFCASSPSRGPLSTSGNTIYFGEGSWLTVV.

The chain has TRBV5-4 and TRBJ2-3, with 8 bases that match TRBD1. Germline CDR1 SGHNT, CDR2 YYREEE (reference sequence). The ends lost 4 bases at V and 1 base at J; junction bases unmatched: 5. The CDR3 is made up of 15 amino acids. The CDR3 here is CASSEDRGRTDTQYF. CDR3 DNA: TGTGCCAGCAGCGAAGACAGGGGACGCACAGATACGCAGTATTTT.

The V call is TRBV19, the J call TRBJ2-2; no clear D gene. From germline, CDR1 is LNHDA and CDR2 SQIVND (reference sequence). Trimming stripped 1 base from V and 0 bases from J, with 9 bases between. The CDR3 extends over 16 amino acids. DNA for the CDR3: TGTGCCAGTAGTATAGTCGCGGCTCCGAACACCGGGGAGCTGTTTTTT. Encoded protein: CASSIVAAPNTGELFF. Based on the CDR3 plus reference TRBV19 and TRBJ2-2, the full variable domain is DGGITQSPKYLFRKEGQNVTLSCEQNLNHDAMYWYRQDPGQGLRLIYYSQIVNDFQKGDIAEGYSVSREKKESFPLTVTSAQKNPTAFYLCASSIVAAPNTGELFFGEGSRLTVL.

V gene TRBV27 combines with J gene TRBJ2-7; 8 bases are a match to TRBD1. The junction had 12 bases not matched to a gene; V was cut back by 5 bases and J by 3 bases. This CDR3 spans 16 amino acids. CDR1 is MNHEY and CDR2 is SMNVEV in the germline V gene (reference sequence). The CDR3 spells CASSPRHPGQDYEQYF. CDR3 nucleotides: TGTGCCAGCAGTCCCCGCCATCCGGGACAGGACTACGAGCAGTACTTC.

The chain joins TRBV5-1 to TRBJ1-1; D is ambiguous. V lost 5 bases and J 5 bases, leaving 13 bases between the germline ends. The CDR3 is 13 amino acids. Germline CDR1 and CDR2: SGHRS and YFSETQ. The DNA for the CDR3 is TGCGCCAGCAGGTTGAATCCGGGGACTGAAGCTTTCTTT. Amino acid sequence: CASRLNPGTEAFF.